The 4 T cell receptor beta chains given below trace back to one sample, sequenced in a study of blood T cell repertoires in COVID-19. Clones were sequenced by immunoSEQ multiplex PCR, and TCRdb holds only the in-frame ones, with some missing. The data contain roughly 100,000 clones, about 79% of them singletons. Sequenced material: peripheral blood. Source of these receptors: a woman older than 75 with active or convalescent COVID-19.

The CDR3 sequence: CASSREGINYGYTF. The DNA for the CDR3 is TGCGCCAGCAGTCGGGAGGGTATTAACTATGGCTACACCTTC. The chain has TRBV5-1 and TRBJ1-2; D is ambiguous. CDR1 is SGHRS, CDR2 YFSETQ, per germline. The CDR3 consists of 14 residues. Trimming shortened V by 5 bases and J by 1 base, and 12 bases separated the two germline ends. Looking up the rest from reference TRBV5-1 and TRBJ1-2 gives the full variable domain: KAGVTQTPRYLIKTRGQQVTLSCSPISGHRSVSWYQQTPGQGLQFLFEYFSETQRNKGNFPGRFSGRQFSNSRSEMNVSTLELGDSALYLCASSREGINYGYTFGSGTRLTVV.

The rearrangement links TRBV15 to TRBJ1-4; D is perhaps TRBD1 (5 bases). Germline-derived CDR1 and CDR2 are LNHNV and YYDKDF (reference sequence). The V end lost 3 bases, the J end lost 4 bases, and 15 bases lay between the germline ends. The CDR3 totals 16 residues. The CDR3 is CATSRHGGSVNEKLFF. CDR3 coding DNA: TGTGCCACCAGCAGGCACGGGGGGAGTGTTAATGAAAAACTGTTTTTT.

The chain couples TRBV6-2 or TRBV6-3 to TRBJ2-5; 8 bases are shared with TRBD2. The V gene's germline CDR1 is MNHEY and CDR2 SVGEGT. The CDR3 sequence is 16 residues long. Germline trimming cut 2 bases from V and 3 bases from J; bases unmatched to any gene: 8. The CDR3 sequence: CASSYGGAGGEETQYF. The DNA of the CDR3 is TGTGCCAGCAGTTACGGAGGCGCGGGGGGCGAAGAGACCCAGTACTTC.

The genes are TRBV7-3 and TRBJ2-3; 9 nucleotides match TRBD2. V was clipped by 1 base and J by 4 bases; unmatched bases: 6. The CDR3 spans 16 residues. From germline, CDR1 is SGHTA and CDR2 FQGTGA. For the CDR3, the DNA is TGTGCCAGCAGCTTAATGAGGCGGGGGGGCGCAGATACGCAGTATTTT. Translated, it gives CASSLMRRGGADTQYF.